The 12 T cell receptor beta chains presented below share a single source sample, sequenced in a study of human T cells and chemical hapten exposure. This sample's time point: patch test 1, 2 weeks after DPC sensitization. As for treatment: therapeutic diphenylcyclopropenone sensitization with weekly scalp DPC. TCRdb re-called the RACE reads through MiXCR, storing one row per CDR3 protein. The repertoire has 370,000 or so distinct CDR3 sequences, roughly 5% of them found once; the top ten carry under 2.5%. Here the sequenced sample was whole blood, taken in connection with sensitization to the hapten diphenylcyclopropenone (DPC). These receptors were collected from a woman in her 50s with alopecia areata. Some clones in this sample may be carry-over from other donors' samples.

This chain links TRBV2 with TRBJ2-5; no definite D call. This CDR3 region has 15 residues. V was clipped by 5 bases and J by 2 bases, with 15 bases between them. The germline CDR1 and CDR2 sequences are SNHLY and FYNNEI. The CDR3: CASSNPVVGQETQYF. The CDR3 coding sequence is TGTGCCAGCAGTAACCCTGTAGTCGGGCAAGAGACCCAGTACTTC.

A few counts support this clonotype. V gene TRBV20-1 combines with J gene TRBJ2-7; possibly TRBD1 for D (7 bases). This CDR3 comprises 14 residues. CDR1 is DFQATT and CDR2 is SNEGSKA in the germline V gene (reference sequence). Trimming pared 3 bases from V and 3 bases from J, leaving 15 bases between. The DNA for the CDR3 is TGCAGTGCTAGGAGGGGGGACAGCCTCTACGAGCAGTACTTC. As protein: CSARRGDSLYEQYF.

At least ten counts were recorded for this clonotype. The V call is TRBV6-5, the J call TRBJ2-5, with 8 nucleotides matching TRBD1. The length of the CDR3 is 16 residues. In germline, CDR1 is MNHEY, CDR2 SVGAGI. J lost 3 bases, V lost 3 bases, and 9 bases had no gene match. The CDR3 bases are TGTGCCAGCAGTTATGGACAGGGCCGTGGTGAAGAGACCCAGTACTTC. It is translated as CASSYGQGRGEETQYF.

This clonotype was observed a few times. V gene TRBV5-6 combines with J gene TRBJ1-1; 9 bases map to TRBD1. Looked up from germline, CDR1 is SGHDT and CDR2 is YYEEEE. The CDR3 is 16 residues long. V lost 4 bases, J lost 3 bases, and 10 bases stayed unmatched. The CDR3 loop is CASSGRYRGPDTEAFF. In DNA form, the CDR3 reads TGTGCCAGCAGCGGGAGATACAGGGGGCCTGACACTGAAGCTTTCTTT.

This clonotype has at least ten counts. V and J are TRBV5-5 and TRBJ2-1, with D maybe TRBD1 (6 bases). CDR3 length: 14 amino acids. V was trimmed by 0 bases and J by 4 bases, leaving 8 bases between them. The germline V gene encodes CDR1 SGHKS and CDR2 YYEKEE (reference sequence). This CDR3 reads CASSLVQGYNEQFF. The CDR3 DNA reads TGTGCCAGCAGCTTGGTTCAGGGGTACAATGAGCAGTTCTTC.

CDR3 sequence (DNA): TGCAGTGCTAGAGTCCCCAGAGAGAGGTATGGCTACACCTTC. Translating gives CSARVPRERYGYTF. The rearrangement links TRBV20-1 to TRBJ1-2; unclear D gene. This CDR3 has 14 residues. Trimming cost V 1 base and J 5 bases, with 14 bases left between them. CDR1 and CDR2 from the germline V gene are DFQATT and SNEGSKA (reference sequence).

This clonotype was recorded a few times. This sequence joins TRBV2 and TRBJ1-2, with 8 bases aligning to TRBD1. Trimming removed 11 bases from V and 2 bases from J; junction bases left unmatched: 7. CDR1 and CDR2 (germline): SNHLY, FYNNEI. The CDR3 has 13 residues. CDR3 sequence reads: CAGTGGYNYGYTF. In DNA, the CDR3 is TGTGCCGGAACAGGGGGTTACAACTATGGCTACACCTTC.

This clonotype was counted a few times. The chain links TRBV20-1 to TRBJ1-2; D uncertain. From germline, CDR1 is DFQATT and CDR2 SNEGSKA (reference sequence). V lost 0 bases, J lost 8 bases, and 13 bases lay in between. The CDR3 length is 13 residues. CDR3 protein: CSARDLTRAGYTF. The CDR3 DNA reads TGCAGTGCTAGAGACCTTACTCGGGCCGGCTACACCTTC.

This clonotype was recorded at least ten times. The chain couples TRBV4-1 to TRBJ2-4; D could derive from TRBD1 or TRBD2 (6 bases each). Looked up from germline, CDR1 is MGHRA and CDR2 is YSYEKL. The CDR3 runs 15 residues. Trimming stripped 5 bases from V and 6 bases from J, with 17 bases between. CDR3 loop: CASSGGGGTLNIQYF. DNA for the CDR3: TGCGCCAGCAGCGGAGGAGGGGGGACCCTAAACATTCAGTACTTC.

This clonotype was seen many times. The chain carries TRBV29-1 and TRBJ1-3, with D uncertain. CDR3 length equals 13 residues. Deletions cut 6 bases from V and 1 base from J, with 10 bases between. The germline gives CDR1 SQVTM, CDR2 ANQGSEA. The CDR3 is CSVWTKSGNTIYF. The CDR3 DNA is TGCAGCGTGTGGACCAAGTCTGGAAACACCATATATTTT. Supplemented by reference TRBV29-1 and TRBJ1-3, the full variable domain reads SAVISQKPSRDICQRGTSLTIQCQVDSQVTMMFWYRQQPGQSLTLIATANQGSEATYESGFVIDKFPISRPNLTFSTLTVSNMSPEDSSIYLCSVWTKSGNTIYFGEGSWLTVV.

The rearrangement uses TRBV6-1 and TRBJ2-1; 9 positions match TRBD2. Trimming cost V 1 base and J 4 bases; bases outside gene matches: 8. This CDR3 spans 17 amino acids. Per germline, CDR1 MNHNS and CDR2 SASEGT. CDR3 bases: TGTGCCAGCAGTGAAGAAGTTAGCGGGAGTCTATACAATGAGCAGTTCTTC. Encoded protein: CASSEEVSGSLYNEQFF.

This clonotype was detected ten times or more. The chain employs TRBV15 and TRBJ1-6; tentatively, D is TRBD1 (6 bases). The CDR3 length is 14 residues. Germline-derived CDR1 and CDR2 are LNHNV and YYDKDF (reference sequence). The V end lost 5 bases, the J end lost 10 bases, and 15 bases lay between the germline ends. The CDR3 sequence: CATSRPRGKSPLHF. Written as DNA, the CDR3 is TGTGCCACCAGCCGGCCCAGGGGTAAATCACCCCTCCACTTT.